What follows are 16 T cell receptor beta chains derived from one specimen sequenced in a study of spatial heterogeneity in lung cancer. Their antigens remain unidentified. Time point described: sample taken at primary tumor resection. TCRdb reanalysed the 5' RACE reads using MiXCR and keeps one entry per CDR3 protein. The data show 9,500 to 12,000 distinct CDR3 sequences, 7.9% seen once. Study-wide findings and caveats: Intratumoral expanded alpha and beta TCR counts were found to track tumor mutation counts.

The specimen comprised lung tumor tissue, sampled at surgery. The receptors were gathered from a female donor with early-stage non-small cell lung cancer.

Within the sample, this clonotype is medium-sized. This beta chain is a stray sequence in a library constructed for alpha chains; its clone size is not meaningful. The chain combines TRBV5-1 with TRBJ2-2, with TRBD1 matching 7 bases. CDR1 and CDR2 (germline): SGHRS, YFSETQ. V shed 4 bases, J shed 4 bases, and the junction held 7 bases outside the gene matches. The CDR3 is 15 residues long. The CDR3 region has the DNA TGCGCCAGCAGCGGGTCGACAGGGTCCACCGGGGAGCTGTTTTTT. This sequence encodes CASSGSTGSTGELFF.

In this sample, this clonotype is medium-sized. This beta chain slipped into a library made for alpha chains as a stray read, so its size is not meaningful. This chain connects TRBV28 to TRBJ1-4; no firm D call. Trimming shortened V by 6 bases and J by 2 bases, and 10 bases separated the two germline ends. This CDR3 region has 14 residues. Germline values: CDR1 MDHEN, CDR2 SYDVKM. The CDR3 DNA sequence: TGTGCCAGCAGCCCAGAGGGCACTAATGAAAAACTGTTTTTT. Translated: CASSPEGTNEKLFF.

This clonotype appeared many times. This beta chain is off target for a library built for alpha chains, so its abundance means little. The chain combines TRBV5-1 with TRBJ2-4; TRBD1 matches 7 bases. V trimming: 4 bases; J trimming: 7 bases; junction bases outside the gene matches: 11. Germline CDR1 SGHRS, CDR2 YFSETQ. The CDR3 is made up of 15 amino acids. The CDR3 sequence: CASSPTDRANNIQYF. CDR3 DNA sequence: TGCGCCAGCAGCCCGACCGACAGGGCGAACAACATTCAGTACTTC.

Comment on this clonotype: Since the library was made to target alpha chains, this beta chain is a stray read and its abundance is not meaningful. V is TRBV7-9 and J is TRBJ1-5; possible D gene TRBD1, 6 bases. This CDR3 is 15 amino acids long. Germline CDR1 SEHNR, CDR2 FQNEAQ (reference sequence). Trimming removed 5 bases at V and 5 bases at J, with 16 bases between. CDR3 sequence reads: CASSSTGQGHQPQHF. CDR3 coding DNA: TGTGCCAGCAGCAGCACAGGGCAGGGGCATCAGCCCCAGCATTTT.

This clonotype has at least ten counts. This beta chain is a stray sequence in a library constructed for alpha chains; its clone size is not meaningful. The V call is TRBV24-1, the J call TRBJ1-2; TRBD1 matches 7 bases. The CDR3 contains 14 residues. Germline CDR1 and CDR2: KGHDR and SFDVKD. V lost 4 bases and J lost 8; bases outside the gene matches: 9. The CDR3 sequence: CATSEGGQEAGYTF. The CDR3 region has the DNA TGTGCCACCAGTGAGGGCGGACAGGAAGCCGGCTACACCTTC.

There are many counts of this clonotype. This beta chain is off target for a library built for alpha chains, so its abundance means little. The V and J genes are TRBV7-3 and TRBJ2-3; D may correspond to TRBD1 or TRBD2 (5 bases each). Germline loops: CDR1 SGHTA, CDR2 FQGTGA. This CDR3 region has 15 residues. V lost 3 bases and J lost 3, with 13 bases in between. The CDR3, as DNA: TGTGCCAGCAGCTTGGGGGAGTCCCTAACAGATACGCAGTATTTT. Translated, it gives CASSLGESLTDTQYF. Variable domain in full (rest from reference TRBV7-3 and TRBJ2-3): GAGVSQTPSNKVTEKGKYVELRCDPISGHTALYWYRQSLGQGPEFLIYFQGTGAADDSGLPNDRFFAVRPEGSVSTLKIQRTERGDSAVYLCASSLGESLTDTQYFGPGTRLTVL.

By sample fraction, this clonotype is medium-sized. The library was prepared for alpha chains; this beta chain is a stray read, so its frequency means little. V is TRBV12-3 or TRBV12-4 and J is TRBJ1-4, with 9 positions matching TRBD1. CDR3 length equals 14 residues. Losses at the gene ends were 7 bases for V and 7 bases for J; bases not matched to a gene: 7. The CDR3: CASTGDREGEKLFF. In DNA form, the CDR3 reads TGTGCCAGCACCGGGGACAGGGAGGGTGAAAAACTGTTTTTT.

By sample share, this clonotype is medium-sized. This beta chain turned up in a library designed for alpha chains; as an off-target read, its abundance says little. The rearrangement links TRBV28 to TRBJ2-7, with 8 bases identical to TRBD1. This CDR3 has 17 residues. Germline V CDR1 and CDR2: MDHEN, SYDVKM. V shed 5 bases, J shed 2 bases, and the junction held 14 bases outside the gene matches. This CDR3 reads CASSRETGVIDTYEQYF. For the CDR3, the DNA is TGTGCCAGCAGTCGGGAGACAGGGGTGATAGATACCTACGAGCAGTACTTC.

This clonotype was seen many times. For a library built for alpha chains, this beta chain is a stray read; little rests on its size. This chain joins TRBV5-1 and TRBJ1-6; D not certain. The CDR3 sequence is 16 residues long. Germline V gives CDR1 SGHRS, CDR2 YFSETQ. V shed 4 bases and J shed 0 bases, with 11 bases lying between them. CDR3 protein: CASSLSDSSYNSPLHF. The CDR3 nucleotides read TGCGCCAGCAGCCTGTCAGATAGCTCCTATAATTCACCCCTCCACTTT.

This clonotype turned up a few times. This beta chain came through as a stray read in a library set up for alpha chains, and its size says little. V gene TRBV7-2 combines with J gene TRBJ1-1; 7 nucleotides agree with TRBD1. This CDR3 is 14 amino acids long. The germline V gene encodes CDR1 SGHTA and CDR2 FQGNSA. Losses at the gene ends were 7 bases for V and 4 bases for J; bases not matched to a gene: 9. The CDR3: CASTIRTGITEAFF. The CDR3 nucleotides are TGTGCCAGCACCATCAGGACAGGAATCACTGAAGCTTTCTTT.

Of note for this clonotype: For a library built for alpha chains, this beta chain is a stray read; little rests on its size. The genes are TRBV29-1 and TRBJ1-1; D uncertain. The germline V and J ends were trimmed by 7 bases and 1 base, with 10 bases remaining between them. Germline CDR1 is SQVTM and CDR2 is ANQGSEA. The CDR3 has 12 residues. CDR3 DNA: TGCAGCGCTGCTCTCTCGAACACTGAAGCTTTCTTT. Amino acid sequence: CSAALSNTEAFF.

This clonotype was picked up many times. In a library made to pick up alpha chains, this beta chain is a stray read with a size that means little. This chain uses TRBV18 with TRBJ2-7; no reliable D call. V shed 0 bases and J shed 6 bases, with 9 bases lying between them. CDR3 length: 13 amino acids. The V gene's germline CDR1 is KGHSH and CDR2 LQKENI. As DNA, the CDR3 is TGTGCCAGCTCACCACCGGGAAGCTCCGAGCAGTACTTC. Residues: CASSPPGSSEQYF. Full variable domain (outside the CDR3, taken from reference TRBV18 and TRBJ2-7): NAGVMQNPRHLVRRRGQEARLRCSPMKGHSHVYWYRQLPEEGLKFMVYLQKENIIDESGMPKERFSAEFPKEGPSILRIQQVVRGDSAAYFCASSPPGSSEQYFGPGTRLTVT.

This clonotype came up many times. This beta chain represents an off-target read in a library built for alpha chains; its size is of limited meaning. V and J are TRBV5-1 and TRBJ1-2; D ambiguous. The V gene's germline CDR1 is SGHRS and CDR2 YFSETQ. Trimming left V 0 bases short and J 2 bases short, with 5 bases between. The CDR3 extends over 13 amino acids. The chain's CDR3 is CASSLAANYGYTF. In DNA form, the CDR3 reads TGCGCCAGCAGCTTGGCAGCGAACTATGGCTACACCTTC.

This clonotype came up a few times. As an off-target read in a library built for alpha chains, this beta chain has a frequency of little significance. The chain couples TRBV6-5 to TRBJ2-7, with D perhaps matching TRBD1 (5 bases). Trimming took 6 bases from V and 1 from J, leaving 13 bases between them. The CDR3 consists of 14 residues. CDR1 MNHEY and CDR2 SVGAGI come from the germline V gene. The CDR3 reads CASRYDSVSYEQYF. The CDR3 region has the DNA TGTGCCAGCAGGTACGACAGTGTATCCTACGAGCAGTACTTC.

This clonotype was picked up many times. This beta chain came through as a stray read in a library set up for alpha chains, and its size says little. The gene calls are TRBV5-1 and TRBJ2-1; D tentatively fits TRBD1 or TRBD2 (5 bases each). Looked up from germline, CDR1 is SGHRS and CDR2 is YFSETQ. The ends were cut back, 4 bases at V and 8 bases at J, with 16 bases in the middle. The CDR3 runs to 14 residues. The CDR3 loop is CASSGGVPSDEQFF. Here the CDR3 DNA reads TGCGCCAGCAGCGGGGGAGTCCCGAGCGATGAGCAGTTCTTC.

This clonotype was recorded at least ten times. With the library built for alpha chains, this beta chain is off target and its frequency is not meaningful. The chain combines TRBV27 with TRBJ2-7; possible D gene TRBD1, 6 bases. The length of the CDR3 is 14 residues. Trimming pared 2 bases from V and 6 bases from J, leaving 14 bases between. CDR1 and CDR2 (germline): MNHEY, SMNVEV (reference sequence). For the CDR3, the DNA is TGTGCCAGCAGTTTACAGGGGCCTCGGGGCGAGCAGTACTTC. It is translated as CASSLQGPRGEQYF.